This T cell receptor beta chain was identified during a study of blood T cell repertoires in COVID-19. Study details: Samples of COVID-19 (acute and convalescent) were obtained from the United States, Italy and Spain. T cells, B-cell-depleted T cells, or PBMCs provided the cDNA or gDNA that served as material.

Generated by immunoSEQ multiplex PCR, the TCRdb table keeps only in-frame clones and is missing some. Of 300,000 to 400,000 clones in the sample, 85% to 90% were seen once. This clone was seen a single time. In Seattle, patients joined the study during active infection and were tracked longitudinally. The clonotype was recovered from a woman in her seventies with COVID-19, enrolled during active disease. Sequencing used peripheral blood.

CDR3 residues: CASSVYRMNTEAFF. CDR3 DNA: TGTGCCAGTAGTGTCTACAGGATGAACACTGAAGCTTTCTTT. This chain uses TRBV19 with TRBJ1-1; possible D gene TRBD1, 5 bases. The V end lost 5 bases, the J end lost 0 bases, and 10 bases lay between the germline ends. The CDR3 covers 14 residues. Per germline, CDR1 LNHDA and CDR2 SQIVND (reference sequence).